The text below deals with one T cell receptor (beta chain). Its antigen is still unknown. Any gene name here is a mouse gene name. The CDR3 goes on 4 residues after the read ends, and that part is filled in from the germline J gene. Sequencing used cDNA as its template, made by extracting RNA and reverse transcribing it. Generated by immunoSEQ multiplex PCR, the TCRdb table keeps only in-frame clones and is missing some. Singletons are absent from the sample, which has 290,000 or so clones. Pooled cells of cutaneous lymph node origin were sorted on CD4, CD8alpha, NKG2D, NKG2ACE and other markers. These data belong to a study of CD8+ T cells in alopecia areata. Study observations and caveats: Sequences from scalp samples also cover resident alphabeta T cells of normal skin. In patients, TCRs were shared less clearly than in mice, and HLA may possibly be involved.

Germline CDR1 reads NSQYPW; CDR2 reads LRSPGD (reference sequence). Trimming removed 0 bases from V and 1 base from J; junction bases left unmatched: 5. This CDR3 comprises 17 residues. The chain carries TRBV1 and TRBJ2-2, with TRBD1 matching 7 bases. The sample consisted of CD4+ T cells sorted from a lymph node. The receptor's source is a C3H/HeJ mouse with alopecia areata. The MHC haplotype of the strain is H2-k. The part of the CDR3 DNA that was read is TGCACCTGCAGTGCAGATCCGACAGGGATAAACACCGGG. This translates into CTCSADPTGINTG. The whole CDR3 sequence is CTCSADPTGINTGQLYF.